These T cell receptor beta chains were read from a single sample in a study of cytomegalovirus exposure and HLA in healthy donors. Using immunoSEQ multiplex PCR, the repertoire was profiled, and TCRdb retains in-frame clones only, with some absent. This sample has 200,000 to 300,000 clones, with around 87% found just once. Sequenced sample: PBMCs. These receptors were collected from a woman between 25 and 40 years old in good health and CMV-seropositive. CDR3s include the opening cysteine and the closing phenylalanine or tryptophan. Each record gives: D gene, V gene, J gene, clone size, CDR3 protein, CDR3 DNA. D genes are given only for firm matches. Size is omitted from some rows. Given values are once, few, many or a class for expanded clones.

d_gene: NA
v_gene: TRBV19
j_gene: TRBJ1-1
abundance: NA
CDR3aa: CASSIDREGTEAFF
CDR3nt: TGTGCCAGTAGTATAGACAGGGAAGGCACTGAAGCTTTCTTT

d_gene: NA
v_gene: TRBV7-2
j_gene: TRBJ1-1
abundance: few
CDR3aa: CASSLGGPPGVAFF
CDR3nt: TGTGCCAGCAGCTTAGGGGGCCCCCCGGGTGTTGCTTTCTTT

d_gene: NA
v_gene: TRBV7-9
j_gene: TRBJ1-2
abundance: NA
CDR3aa: CASSLTELSNGYTF
CDR3nt: TGTGCCAGCAGCCTTACAGAGTTATCCAATGGCTACACCTTC

d_gene: NA
v_gene: TRBV6-1
j_gene: TRBJ2-5
abundance: NA
CDR3aa: CASSDRQETQYF
CDR3nt: TGTGCCAGCAGTGACAGACAAGAGACCCAGTACTTC

d_gene: TRBD2
v_gene: TRBV10-1
j_gene: TRBJ2-2
abundance: NA
CDR3aa: CASSDLAGVGTGELFF
CDR3nt: TGCGCCAGCAGTGACCTAGCGGGAGTTGGCACCGGGGAGCTGTTTTTT

d_gene: NA
v_gene: TRBV19
j_gene: TRBJ1-2
abundance: few
CDR3aa: CASSIGGSGYTF
CDR3nt: TGTGCCAGTAGTATCGGAGGGTCTGGCTACACCTTC

d_gene: NA
v_gene: TRBV5-1
j_gene: TRBJ1-2
abundance: NA
CDR3aa: CASSHRDIYGYTF
CDR3nt: TGCGCCAGCAGTCACAGGGACATCTATGGCTACACCTTC

d_gene: TRBD1
v_gene: TRBV28
j_gene: TRBJ2-1
abundance: NA
CDR3aa: CASSSERQGDEQFF
CDR3nt: TGTGCCAGCAGTTCGGAACGACAGGGCGATGAGCAGTTCTTC

d_gene: TRBD1
v_gene: TRBV18
j_gene: TRBJ1-1
abundance: NA
CDR3aa: CASSPDRVNTEAFF
CDR3nt: TGTGCCAGCTCACCCGACAGGGTCAACACTGAAGCTTTCTTT

d_gene: NA
v_gene: TRBV4-1
j_gene: TRBJ2-2
abundance: once
CDR3aa: CASSRLLSTGELFF
CDR3nt: TGCGCCAGCAGCCGACTCCTTTCCACCGGGGAGCTGTTTTTT

d_gene: NA
v_gene: TRBV5-1
j_gene: TRBJ2-1
abundance: many
CDR3aa: CASSLRSYNEQFF
CDR3nt: TGCGCCAGCAGCTTGCGGAGCTACAATGAGCAGTTCTTC

d_gene: NA
v_gene: TRBV18
j_gene: TRBJ2-3
abundance: NA
CDR3aa: CASSPPGQDTQYF
CDR3nt: TGTGCCAGCTCACCTCCGGGACAAGATACGCAGTATTTT

d_gene: TRBD1
v_gene: TRBV30
j_gene: TRBJ1-1
abundance: NA
CDR3aa: CASRTGSNTEAFF
CDR3nt: TGTGCCTCCCGGACAGGGTCTAACACTGAAGCTTTCTTT

d_gene: TRBD1
v_gene: TRBV2
j_gene: TRBJ1-3
abundance: NA
CDR3aa: CASSKDRASGNTIYF
CDR3nt: TGTGCCAGCAGCAAAGACAGGGCTTCTGGAAACACCATATATTTT

d_gene: NA
v_gene: TRBV28
j_gene: TRBJ2-2
abundance: NA
CDR3aa: CASSLWTGTGELFF
CDR3nt: TGTGCCAGCAGTTTGTGGACTGGGACCGGGGAGCTGTTTTTT

d_gene: NA
v_gene: TRBV28
j_gene: TRBJ1-5
abundance: NA
CDR3aa: CASSLPRGDSQPQHF
CDR3nt: TGTGCCAGCAGTTTGCCACGCGGGGATTCTCAGCCCCAGCATTTT

d_gene: TRBD1
v_gene: TRBV28
j_gene: TRBJ2-2
abundance: NA
CDR3aa: CASSSGQGAATGELFF
CDR3nt: TGTGCCAGCAGTTCAGGACAGGGGGCGGCCACCGGGGAGCTGTTTTTT

d_gene: TRBD2
v_gene: TRBV5-1
j_gene: TRBJ2-1
abundance: NA
CDR3aa: CASSLALAEHNEQFF
CDR3nt: TGCGCCAGCAGCTTGGCCCTAGCGGAGCACAATGAGCAGTTCTTC

d_gene: NA
v_gene: TRBV7-9
j_gene: TRBJ2-7
abundance: NA
CDR3aa: CASSHSAIDSSYEQYF
CDR3nt: TGTGCCAGCAGCCACTCGGCCATCGACAGCTCCTACGAGCAGTACTTC

d_gene: NA
v_gene: TRBV19
j_gene: TRBJ2-7
abundance: NA
CDR3aa: CASSNGGWGQTYEQYF
CDR3nt: TGTGCCAGTAGTAACGGAGGCTGGGGACAAACCTACGAGCAGTACTTC

d_gene: TRBD1
v_gene: TRBV5-1
j_gene: TRBJ2-7
abundance: NA
CDR3aa: CASSSTSGQAYYEQYF
CDR3nt: TGCGCCAGCAGCTCGACAAGTGGACAGGCATACTACGAGCAGTACTTC

d_gene: TRBD2
v_gene: TRBV28
j_gene: TRBJ2-3
abundance: NA
CDR3aa: CASSLFSSGRATDTQYF
CDR3nt: TGTGCCAGCAGTTTATTTTCTAGCGGGAGGGCGACAGATACGCAGTATTTT

d_gene: NA
v_gene: TRBV19
j_gene: TRBJ1-1
abundance: NA
CDR3aa: CASSISGGGGEAFF
CDR3nt: TGTGCCAGTAGTATTTCGGGCGGGGGCGGTGAAGCTTTCTTT

d_gene: TRBD2
v_gene: TRBV10-2
j_gene: TRBJ2-1
abundance: NA
CDR3aa: CASSDWAGGPDEQFF
CDR3nt: TGCGCCAGCAGTGATTGGGCGGGAGGGCCTGATGAGCAGTTCTTC

d_gene: NA
v_gene: TRBV15
j_gene: TRBJ1-2
abundance: NA
CDR3aa: CATSRQGIYGYTF
CDR3nt: TGTGCCACCAGCAGACAGGGGATCTATGGCTACACCTTC

d_gene: TRBD2
v_gene: TRBV30
j_gene: TRBJ2-5
abundance: NA
CDR3aa: CAWSVYSGLAVGETQYF
CDR3nt: TGTGCCTGGAGTGTATACTCGGGACTAGCGGTGGGGGAGACCCAGTACTTC

d_gene: TRBD2
v_gene: TRBV7-7
j_gene: TRBJ2-2
abundance: NA
CDR3aa: CASSPRSSGNTGELFF
CDR3nt: TGTGCTAGCAGCCCCAGGTCTAGCGGTAACACCGGGGAGCTGTTTTTT

d_gene: TRBD2
v_gene: TRBV6-1
j_gene: TRBJ2-7
abundance: NA
CDR3aa: CASTSLAASYEQYF
CDR3nt: TGTGCCAGCACGAGTCTAGCGGCTTCCTACGAGCAGTACTTC

d_gene: TRBD2
v_gene: TRBV7-3
j_gene: TRBJ2-3
abundance: NA
CDR3aa: CASSPTSGRANQYF
CDR3nt: TGTGCCAGCAGCCCGACTAGCGGGAGGGCCAATCAGTATTTT

d_gene: NA
v_gene: TRBV5-6
j_gene: TRBJ2-3
abundance: NA
CDR3aa: CASSQGDTQYF
CDR3nt: TGTGCCAGCTCTCAGGGGGATACGCAGTATTTT

d_gene: NA
v_gene: TRBV9
j_gene: TRBJ2-3
abundance: NA
CDR3aa: CASHGGGSTDTQYF
CDR3nt: TGTGCCAGCCACGGGGGCGGGAGTACAGATACGCAGTATTTT

d_gene: NA
v_gene: TRBV5-1
j_gene: TRBJ1-3
abundance: NA
CDR3aa: CASSLAGTSFSGNTIYF
CDR3nt: TGCGCCAGCAGCTTGGCCGGGACATCCTTCTCTGGAAACACCATATATTTT

d_gene: NA
v_gene: TRBV25-1
j_gene: TRBJ2-7
abundance: NA
CDR3aa: CASRESSSYEQYF
CDR3nt: TGTGCCAGCAGGGAGTCAAGTTCCTACGAGCAGTACTTC

d_gene: NA
v_gene: TRBV7-3
j_gene: TRBJ1-2
abundance: once
CDR3aa: CASSLKGGYGYTF
CDR3nt: TGTGCCAGCAGCTTAAAAGGCGGCTATGGCTACACCTTC

d_gene: TRBD1
v_gene: TRBV10-3
j_gene: TRBJ2-3
abundance: NA
CDR3aa: CAIRAMTGRDTQYF
CDR3nt: TGTGCCATCAGAGCGATGACAGGGCGGGATACGCAGTATTTT

d_gene: NA
v_gene: TRBV5-4
j_gene: TRBJ1-2
abundance: NA
CDR3aa: CASSFRQPFNYGYTF
CDR3nt: TGTGCCAGCAGCTTCCGACAGCCGTTTAACTATGGCTACACCTTC

d_gene: NA
v_gene: TRBV5-4
j_gene: TRBJ2-1
abundance: NA
CDR3aa: CASSLDSGPDNEQFF
CDR3nt: TGTGCCAGCAGCTTGGACAGCGGGCCAGACAATGAGCAGTTCTTC

d_gene: TRBD1
v_gene: TRBV10-3
j_gene: TRBJ1-4
abundance: NA
CDR3aa: CAIQGADNEKLFF
CDR3nt: TGTGCCATCCAGGGGGCAGATAATGAAAAACTGTTTTTT

d_gene: NA
v_gene: TRBV11-2
j_gene: TRBJ2-3
abundance: NA
CDR3aa: CASSPEPRVTQYF
CDR3nt: TGTGCCAGCAGCCCAGAACCTAGAGTTACGCAGTATTTT

d_gene: TRBD2
v_gene: TRBV18
j_gene: TRBJ2-1
abundance: few
CDR3aa: CASSPLAGAGSEQFF
CDR3nt: TGTGCCAGCTCACCCCTAGCGGGAGCCGGTAGTGAGCAGTTCTTC

d_gene: TRBD2
v_gene: TRBV6-6
j_gene: TRBJ2-3
abundance: NA
CDR3aa: CASSREGDSTDTQYF
CDR3nt: TGTGCCAGCAGTCGGGAGGGGGATAGCACAGATACGCAGTATTTT

d_gene: NA
v_gene: TRBV2
j_gene: TRBJ1-2
abundance: NA
CDR3aa: CASSGQDYGYTF
CDR3nt: TGTGCCAGCAGTGGTCAGGACTATGGCTACACCTTC

d_gene: TRBD1
v_gene: TRBV6-1
j_gene: TRBJ1-1
abundance: NA
CDR3aa: CASSEAVILRQGVEAFF
CDR3nt: TGTGCCAGCAGTGAAGCTGTAATCCTTCGACAGGGTGTAGAAGCTTTCTTT

d_gene: NA
v_gene: TRBV7-8
j_gene: TRBJ1-5
abundance: NA
CDR3aa: CASSLVTTAQPQHF
CDR3nt: TGTGCCAGCAGCTTAGTCACGACAGCCCAGCCCCAGCATTTT

d_gene: TRBD1
v_gene: TRBV30
j_gene: TRBJ1-5
abundance: NA
CDR3aa: CAWRAKGARDQPQHF
CDR3nt: TGTGCCTGGAGGGCTAAGGGGGCGCGGGATCAGCCCCAGCATTTT

d_gene: NA
v_gene: TRBV2
j_gene: TRBJ2-2
abundance: NA
CDR3aa: CASRQGHTGELFF
CDR3nt: TGTGCCAGCAGACAGGGTCACACCGGGGAGCTGTTTTTT

d_gene: NA
v_gene: TRBV27
j_gene: TRBJ2-1
abundance: NA
CDR3aa: CASSPSTGIPYNEQFF
CDR3nt: TGTGCCAGCAGTCCATCCACGGGAATCCCCTACAATGAGCAGTTCTTC

d_gene: TRBD2
v_gene: TRBV30
j_gene: TRBJ2-1
abundance: few
CDR3aa: CAWSVSTSGYRFF
CDR3nt: TGTGCCTGGAGTGTATCCACTAGCGGGTACAGGTTCTTC

d_gene: NA
v_gene: TRBV30
j_gene: TRBJ1-3
abundance: NA
CDR3aa: CAWLDYYSGNTIYF
CDR3nt: TGTGCCTGGTTGGACTATTACTCTGGAAACACCATATATTTT

d_gene: NA
v_gene: TRBV6-5
j_gene: TRBJ1-1
abundance: NA
CDR3aa: CASSYNRLDTEAFF
CDR3nt: TGTGCCAGCAGTTACAACAGGTTGGATACTGAAGCTTTCTTT

d_gene: TRBD1
v_gene: TRBV5-1
j_gene: TRBJ1-1
abundance: NA
CDR3aa: CASSSLPRDSHTEAFF
CDR3nt: TGCGCCAGCAGCTCGCTGCCGCGGGACAGTCACACTGAAGCTTTCTTT

d_gene: NA
v_gene: TRBV6-6
j_gene: TRBJ2-1
abundance: NA
CDR3aa: CASSEGRSYNEQFF
CDR3nt: TGTGCCAGCAGCGAGGGTCGATCCTACAATGAGCAGTTCTTC

d_gene: NA
v_gene: TRBV6-6
j_gene: TRBJ1-5
abundance: NA
CDR3aa: CASSWNRSNQPQHF
CDR3nt: TGTGCCAGCAGTTGGAACAGGTCAAATCAGCCCCAGCATTTT